This TCR beta chain emerged from a study of blood T cell repertoires in COVID-19. Study-level background: From T cells, B-cell-depleted T cells, or PBMCs came the material, which was cDNA or gDNA.

Per the germline V gene, CDR1 is WNHNN and CDR2 is SYGVQD (reference sequence). Trimming took 2 bases from V and 2 from J, leaving 8 bases between them. The CDR3 has 14 residues. Participants spanned ages about 18 to 100 years and resided in 24 US areas. Method: immunoSEQ multiplex PCR; TCRdb's copy keeps in-frame clones and lacks some. The sample lists around 300,000 clones, approximately 92% occurring once. This clone has only one observation. V usage is TRBV10-1 and J usage is TRBJ2-3; possibly TRBD1 for D (5 bases). This receptor was taken from a woman younger than 45 who had recovered from COVID-19. The sequenced sample was PBMCs or T cells enriched from blood (not recorded which). Here the CDR3 reads CASSEVRDTDTQYF. Written as DNA, the CDR3 is TGCGCCAGCAGTGAGGTCAGGGACACAGATACGCAGTATTTT.